The rows below give T cell receptor beta chains drawn from one sample of a study of Ad26.COV2.S vaccination and SARS-CoV-2 variants. The table came from immunoSEQ multiplex PCR; TCRdb's copy has only in-frame clones and leaves some out. This sample yields a few hundred thousand clones, of which roughly 88% are seen a single time; less than 5.5% belongs to the top ten. The source material was peripheral blood, sampled in a trial of Ad26.COV2.S vaccine versus placebo. The receptors were sampled from a person between 18 and 60 years old who received the Ad26.COV2.S COVID-19 vaccine or a placebo. The CDR3 runs from the conserved cysteine through the conserved F or W. Rows may omit the clone size; those that give it use once, few, many or a size class.

CDR3,length,V,size,J
CASSLPSTDTQYF,13,TRBV28,once,TRBJ2-3
CASSWTSGNTDTQYF,15,TRBV10-1,.,TRBJ2-3
CASSLVAGGTGELFF,15,TRBV5-1,.,TRBJ2-2
CASSRGTSWPILVPGELFF,19,TRBV7-9,.,TRBJ2-2
CASSINGNTEAFF,13,TRBV19,.,TRBJ1-1
CASSLPGTSGRRETGELFF,19,TRBV6-2/TRBV6-3,.,TRBJ2-2
CASSPSANTIYF,12,TRBV28,few,TRBJ1-3
CASSFGPQPQHF,12,TRBV13,.,TRBJ1-5
CASSLGLEGEQFF,13,TRBV11-1,.,TRBJ2-1
CAWSLTGGAETQYF,14,TRBV30,.,TRBJ2-5
CSVKGTVGTPRDEQFF,16,TRBV29-1,.,TRBJ2-1
CASSLVGLREVWSYNEQFF,19,TRBV7-2,.,TRBJ2-1
CASSYPRGRGYEQYF,15,TRBV6-6,.,TRBJ2-7
CASRGGTEAFF,11,TRBV27,.,TRBJ1-1
CASSQDRSTDTQYF,14,TRBV3-1/TRBV3-2,.,TRBJ2-3
CASSTGTTSGTDTQYF,16,TRBV19,.,TRBJ2-3
CASSPFRTVAGAANTGELFF,20,TRBV3-1/TRBV3-2,.,TRBJ2-2
CASSPRRQGYEQYF,14,TRBV18,.,TRBJ2-7
CASSLVSGTGELFF,14,TRBV7-9,.,TRBJ2-2
CASSQKLGLADGYTF,15,TRBV4-1,.,TRBJ1-2
CASSPDRAPFF,11,TRBV2,.,TRBJ2-7
CASSQAEGAVETQYF,15,TRBV4-2,.,TRBJ2-5